This T cell receptor beta chain derives from a study of T cells in localized non-small cell lung cancer (TCRdb year 2020). Regarding the complete study: Comparing tumors with uninvolved tumor-adjacent lungs, the study looked at the T cell repertoires of about 240 patients with early-stage NSCLC. The mean age of the NSCLC patients was about 70 years, with fewer than 150 men and approximately 100 women. The cohort comprised roughly 240 treatment-naïve NSCLC patients with resected, localized lung tumors. The research as a whole found: Higher blood T cell density associated with longer overall survival, while higher adjacent-lung clonality associated with shorter survival. A median of roughly 58 of the top 100 tumor clones were detected in paired uninvolved adjacent lung, and some 30 of these tumor clones were also found among the top 100 clones of the paired uninvolved adjacent lung. Uninvolved tumor-adjacent lung showed the highest T cell clonality, higher than tumor, which suggests more focused antigenic responses in the uninvolved tumor-adjacent lung. Because multi-region tumor sequencing was not performed, intratumor heterogeneity could not be ruled out. Since the design was exploratory, TCR variables were selected using unadjusted p-values with no false-discovery rate correction.

The CDR3 holds 17 amino acids from the cysteine to the phenylalanine. Only CDR3 DNA remains: 51 bases, in frame from the first base. CDR1 and CDR2, looked up from the germline V gene, are MNHNS and SASEGT. V trim: 4 bases; J trim: 2 bases; unmatched bases: 10. At diagnosis, tumor, uninvolved tumor-adjacent lung and peripheral blood were collected and then preserved as a mix of FFPE and fresh-frozen material. For TCR repertoire profiling, the blood samples were analyzed as peripheral blood mononuclear cells. Regarding this clone: The antigen it recognizes is unknown. There are no base qualities to consult, and no much larger clone falls within one base.

The immunoSEQ Assay was used to sequence TCR beta CDR3 regions from DNA. The authors' analysis ran thus. To compute T cell density, TCR beta template counts were normalized to usable DNA, which was estimated by amplifying housekeeping genes. Using the preseqR package, richness was estimated by extrapolating to 120,000 templates for tissue samples and 400,000 templates for PBMC samples. Clonality was taken to be one minus Pielou's evenness. Tissue-enriched TCRs were identified through differential abundance testing performed on productive amino-acid clonotypes, with a minimum total count of 5 and an alpha of 0.1. Repertoire overlap between compartments was quantified with the Jaccard Index and Morisita Overlap Index. GLIPH grouped TCR beta CDR3s together with public tetramer-defined viral CDR3s, and a viral motif had to include at least three viral sequences and show V-gene enrichment. TCRdb took over this immuneACCESS table, retaining in-frame rearrangements with V and J assigned. Such tables are incomplete; in checked studies, under half of the missing clones stem from an unresolved V gene, and the remainder is unexplained. V, J and clone size are taken as reported in that table, and D and trimming were inferred from the DNA itself. For this sample the table gives 45,000 or so clones, of which 75% to 95% were detected only once. The leading ten clones occupy about 10% of the sample.

The source of this sequence is a woman aged 35 to 69 with stage II lung adenocarcinoma. The rearrangement combines TRBV6-1 with TRBJ2-2, and 7 junction bases match TRBD1. The sequenced sample was PBMCs, obtained before any cancer treatment. The sequenced DNA: TGTGCCAGCAGTGCCCGTAGACAGGGAGTCAACACCGGGGAGCTGTTTTTT. This yields the protein CASSARRQGVNTGELFF.